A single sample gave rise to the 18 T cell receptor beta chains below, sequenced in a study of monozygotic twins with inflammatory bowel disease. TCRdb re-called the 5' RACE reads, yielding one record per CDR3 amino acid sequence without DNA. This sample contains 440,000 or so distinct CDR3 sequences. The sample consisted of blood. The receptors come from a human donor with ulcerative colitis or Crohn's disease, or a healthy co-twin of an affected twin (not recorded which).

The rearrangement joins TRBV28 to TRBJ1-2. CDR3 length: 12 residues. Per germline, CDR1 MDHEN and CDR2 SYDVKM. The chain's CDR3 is CASREGSRGYTF.

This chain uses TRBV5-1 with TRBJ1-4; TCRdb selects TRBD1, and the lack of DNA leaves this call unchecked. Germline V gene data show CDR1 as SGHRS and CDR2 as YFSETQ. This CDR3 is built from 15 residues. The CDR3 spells CASSLTGVGNEKLFF.

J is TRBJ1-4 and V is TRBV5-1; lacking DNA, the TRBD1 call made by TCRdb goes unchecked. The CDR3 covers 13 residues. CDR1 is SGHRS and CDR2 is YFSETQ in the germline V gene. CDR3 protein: CASKGTGPEKLFF.

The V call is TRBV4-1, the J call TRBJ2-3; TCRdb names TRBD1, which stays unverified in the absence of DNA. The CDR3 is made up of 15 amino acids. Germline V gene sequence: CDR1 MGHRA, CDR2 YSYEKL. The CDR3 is CASSNRDSPTDTQYF.

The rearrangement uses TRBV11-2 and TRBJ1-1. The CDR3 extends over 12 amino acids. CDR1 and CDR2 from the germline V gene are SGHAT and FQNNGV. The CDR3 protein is CASSLGGLRAFF.

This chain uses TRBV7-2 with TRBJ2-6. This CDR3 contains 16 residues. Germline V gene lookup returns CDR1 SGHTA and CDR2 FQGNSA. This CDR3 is CASSLSNGVGANVLTF.

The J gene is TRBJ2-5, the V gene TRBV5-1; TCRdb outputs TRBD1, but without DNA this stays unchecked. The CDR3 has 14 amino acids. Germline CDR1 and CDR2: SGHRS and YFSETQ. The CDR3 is CASSAGPGGETQYF. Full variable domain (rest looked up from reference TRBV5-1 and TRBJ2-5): KAGVTQTPRYLIKTRGQQVTLSCSPISGHRSVSWYQQTPGQGLQFLFEYFSETQRNKGNFPGRFSGRQFSNSRSEMNVSTLELGDSALYLCASSAGPGGETQYFGPGTRLLVL.

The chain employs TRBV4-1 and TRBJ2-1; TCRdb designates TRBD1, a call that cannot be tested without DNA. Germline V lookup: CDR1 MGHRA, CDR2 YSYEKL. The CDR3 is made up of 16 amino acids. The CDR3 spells CASSAKQVSSYNEQFF.

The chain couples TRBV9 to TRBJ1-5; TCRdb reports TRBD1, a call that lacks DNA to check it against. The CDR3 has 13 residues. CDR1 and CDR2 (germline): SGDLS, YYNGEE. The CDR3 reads CASSRDSNQHQHF.

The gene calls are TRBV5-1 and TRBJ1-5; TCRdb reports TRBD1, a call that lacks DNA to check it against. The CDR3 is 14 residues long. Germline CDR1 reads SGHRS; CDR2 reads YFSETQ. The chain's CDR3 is CASSPGDPNQPQHF. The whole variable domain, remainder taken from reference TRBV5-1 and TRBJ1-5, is KAGVTQTPRYLIKTRGQQVTLSCSPISGHRSVSWYQQTPGQGLQFLFEYFSETQRNKGNFPGRFSGRQFSNSRSEMNVSTLELGDSALYLCASSPGDPNQPQHFGDGTRLSIL.

This chain's CDR3 is CASSRDNIANTGELFF. The V and J genes are TRBV5-1 and TRBJ2-2; TCRdb returns TRBD1, unconfirmable since there is no DNA. From germline, CDR1 is SGHRS and CDR2 YFSETQ. The CDR3 is 16 residues long.

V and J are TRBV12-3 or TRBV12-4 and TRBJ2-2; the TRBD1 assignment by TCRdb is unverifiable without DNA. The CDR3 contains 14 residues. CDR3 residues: CASLWGGPTGELFF.

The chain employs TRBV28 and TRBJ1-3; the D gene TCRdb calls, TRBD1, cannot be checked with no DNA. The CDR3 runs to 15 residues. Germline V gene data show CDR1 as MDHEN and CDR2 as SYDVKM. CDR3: CASSLGGSDGNTIYF. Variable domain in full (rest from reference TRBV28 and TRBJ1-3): DVKVTQSSRYLVKRTGEKVFLECVQDMDHENMFWYRQDPGLGLRLIYFSYDVKMKEKGDIPEGYSVSREKKERFSLILESASTNQTSMYLCASSLGGSDGNTIYFGEGSWLTVV.

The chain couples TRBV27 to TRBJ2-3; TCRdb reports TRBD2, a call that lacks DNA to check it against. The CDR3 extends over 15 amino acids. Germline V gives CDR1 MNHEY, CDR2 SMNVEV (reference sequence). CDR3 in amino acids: CASRMTSGLTDTQYF.

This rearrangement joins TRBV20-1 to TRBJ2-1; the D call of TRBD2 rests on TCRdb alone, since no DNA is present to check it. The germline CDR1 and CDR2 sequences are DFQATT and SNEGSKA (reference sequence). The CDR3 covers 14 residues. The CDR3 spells CSARTSGSGNEQFF.

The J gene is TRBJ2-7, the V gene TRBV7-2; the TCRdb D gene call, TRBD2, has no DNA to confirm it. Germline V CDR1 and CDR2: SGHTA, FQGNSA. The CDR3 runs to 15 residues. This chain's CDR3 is CASSLRRGGRSEQYF. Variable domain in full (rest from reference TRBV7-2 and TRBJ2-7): GAGVSQSPSNKVTEKGKDVELRCDPISGHTALYWYRQSLGQGLEFLIYFQGNSAPDKSGLPSDRFSAERTGGSVSTLTIQRTQQEDSAVYLCASSLRRGGRSEQYFGPGTRLTVT.

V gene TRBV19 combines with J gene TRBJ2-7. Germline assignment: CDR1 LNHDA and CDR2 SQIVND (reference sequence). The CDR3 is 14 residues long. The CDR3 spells CASSILKGTHEQYF.

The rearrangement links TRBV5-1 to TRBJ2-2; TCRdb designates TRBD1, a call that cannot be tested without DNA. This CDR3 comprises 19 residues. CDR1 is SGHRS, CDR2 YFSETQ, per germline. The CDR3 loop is CASSLGQGPRNENTGELFF.